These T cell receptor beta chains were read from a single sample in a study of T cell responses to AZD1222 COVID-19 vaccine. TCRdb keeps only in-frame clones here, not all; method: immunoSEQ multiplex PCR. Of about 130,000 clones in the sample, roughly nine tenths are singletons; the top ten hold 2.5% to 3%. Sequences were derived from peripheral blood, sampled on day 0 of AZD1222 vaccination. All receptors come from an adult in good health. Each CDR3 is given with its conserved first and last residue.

CAISGSGTTDTQYF TRBV10-3 14 TRBJ2-3
CASSPGTRDQPQHF TRBV5-8 14 TRBJ1-5
CASSHLRRRRDGYTF TRBV7-9 15 TRBJ1-2
CASSQGTGLAQYNEQFF TRBV4-3 17 TRBJ2-1
CATRSTGPTNEKLFF TRBV10-3 15 TRBJ1-4
CASSLIRRGPGKWEQYF TRBV13 17 TRBJ2-7
CASSSSGTGGNSPLHF TRBV6-6 16 TRBJ1-6
CASSEFRRIVGPNEKLFF TRBV6-1 18 TRBJ1-4
CASSQSGQGADGYTF TRBV16 15 TRBJ1-2
CASTSGSTGELFF TRBV28 13 TRBJ2-2
CASSQDRGSSGTREQFF TRBV4-2 17 TRBJ2-1
CASSPRQSATNEKLFF TRBV4-1 16 TRBJ1-4
CASSQQGAYTF TRBV12-3/TRBV12-4 11 TRBJ1-2
CAGRRRSLWPYNEQFF TRBV7-3 16 TRBJ2-1
CASSMTSYNEQFF TRBV19 13 TRBJ2-1
CASSLSLDTEAFF TRBV7-2 13 TRBJ1-1
CASSRDRNYGYTF TRBV5-6 13 TRBJ1-2
CASSPLSRAYEQYF TRBV2 14 TRBJ2-7
CASRVAGDWNEQFF TRBV6-5 14 TRBJ2-1
CASSLWSGKGVHNEQFF TRBV5-6 17 TRBJ2-1
CSVIGPEGEKLFF TRBV29-1 13 TRBJ1-4
CASSLGLAGGPTGELFF TRBV5-1 17 TRBJ2-2
CASSRRLAGGLDEQYF TRBV3-1/TRBV3-2 16 TRBJ2-7
CASSQVRLGQVSSGNTIYF TRBV3-1/TRBV3-2 19 TRBJ1-3
CASSLASGGGLYEQYF TRBV5-4 16 TRBJ2-7
CATGLAGTYEQYF TRBV24-1 13 TRBJ2-7
CASSRTAIQDQPQHF TRBV18 15 TRBJ1-5
CASSGAGQVQPQHF TRBV27 14 TRBJ1-5
CSASRDDRGTSGNTIYF TRBV20-1 17 TRBJ1-3
CASSLDRGGEAFF TRBV5-1 13 TRBJ1-1
CASSVDASSYNEQFF TRBV27 15 TRBJ2-1
CASSLTGYSYEQYF TRBV5-5 14 TRBJ2-7
CASSSQPGRGGYTF TRBV27 14 TRBJ1-2
CASSSGNTGELFF TRBV6-4 13 TRBJ2-2
CASSLLGLYTEAFF TRBV5-6 14 TRBJ1-1
CASSLDTMVRTF TRBV7-2 12 TRBJ1-2
CASRGGLAGVNEQFF TRBV2 15 TRBJ2-1
CASSLLPQNRYEQYF TRBV5-4 15 TRBJ2-7
CASSQSPLGVGTEAFF TRBV18 16 TRBJ1-1
CASSLANSNEQFF TRBV5-1 13 TRBJ2-1
CASSPAGGGDYGYTF TRBV5-6 15 TRBJ1-2
CASKIAVGYNEQFF TRBV6-5 14 TRBJ2-1
CASSLAPNQPQHF TRBV5-1 13 TRBJ1-5
CAWSVPSGMYNEQFF TRBV30 15 TRBJ2-1
CASSYASGTDTQYF TRBV6-5 14 TRBJ2-3
CASSQGGSGREQYF TRBV4-1 14 TRBJ2-7
CASSQGTANYGYTF TRBV5-1 14 TRBJ1-2
CSASWGRNEKLFF TRBV29-1 13 TRBJ1-4
CASSLSAGALVYTEAFF TRBV27 17 TRBJ1-1
CASSTRDRVLNTEAFF TRBV9 16 TRBJ1-1
CASTSPTRGTDTQYF TRBV2 15 TRBJ2-3
CASTGADTQYF TRBV27 11 TRBJ2-3
CASSPVASGYNEQFF TRBV5-4 15 TRBJ2-1
CASSFRETQYF TRBV5-6 11 TRBJ2-5
CSVNQGVATYNEQFF TRBV29-1 15 TRBJ2-1
CATSYGPNRDRGRFTEAFF TRBV24-1 19 TRBJ1-1
CASSPGLGRPKETQYF TRBV5-4 16 TRBJ2-5